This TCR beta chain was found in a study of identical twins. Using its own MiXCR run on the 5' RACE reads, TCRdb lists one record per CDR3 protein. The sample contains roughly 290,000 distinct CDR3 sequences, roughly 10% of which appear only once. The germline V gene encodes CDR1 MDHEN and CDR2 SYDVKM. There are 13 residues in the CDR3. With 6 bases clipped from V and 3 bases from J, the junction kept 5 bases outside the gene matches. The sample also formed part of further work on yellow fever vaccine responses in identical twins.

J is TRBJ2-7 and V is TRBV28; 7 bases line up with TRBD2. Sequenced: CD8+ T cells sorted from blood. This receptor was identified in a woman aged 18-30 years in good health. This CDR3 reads CASSWEGGYEQYF. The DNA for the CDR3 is TGTGCCAGCAGCTGGGAGGGTGGCTACGAGCAGTACTTC.